This T cell receptor beta chain was captured by sequencing in a study of cytomegalovirus exposure and HLA in healthy donors. Study outcomes and limitations: According to an earlier analysis, most TCR beta V segments yielded productive rearrangements about 90% or about 30% of the time.

For this clone: Its antigen is not identified.

Vbeta (60) and Jbeta (13) primers were used in the PCR. Measured with immunoSEQ multiplex PCR; TCRdb has only the in-frame clones, and not every one. The sample has about 120,000 clones, over 70% seen once. The CDR3 loop spans 18 amino acids. J lost 0 bases, V lost 4 bases, and 9 bases had no gene match. The germline gives CDR1 MDHEN, CDR2 SYDVKM. The sample consisted of PBMCs. The receptor's source is a female donor in good health and CMV-seropositive. This chain uses TRBV28 with TRBJ1-5; 10 nucleotides line up with TRBD1. The CDR3 here is CASSSGTGVFISNQPQHF. For the CDR3, the DNA is TGTGCCAGCAGTTCCGGGACAGGGGTCTTCATTAGCAATCAGCCCCAGCATTTT. The full variable domain, its missing parts supplied by reference TRBV28 and TRBJ1-5, is DVKVTQSSRYLVKRTGEKVFLECVQDMDHENMFWYRQDPGLGLRLIYFSYDVKMKEKGDIPEGYSVSREKKERFSLILESASTNQTSMYLCASSSGTGVFISNQPQHFGDGTRLSIL.